A single TCR beta chain is shown here with its context. The junction and the germline gene differ at one end; a read error may be behind it. Samples came from axillary lymph nodes draining the breast cancer. This entry belongs to a study of breast tumors, draining lymph nodes, adjacent tissues. Germline lookup yields CDR1 SQVTM and CDR2 ANQGSEA. The CDR3 runs 16 residues. TCRdb passed the multiplex PCR reads through MiXCR, listing each CDR3 protein once. The sample gives 200,000 to 300,000 distinct CDR3 sequences, more than 30% of which show up once; more than 1% is in the top ten. The gene calls are TRBV29-1 and TRBJ2-1; 13 bases map to TRBD2. The sequence was obtained from a female donor with breast cancer. Some clones in this sample may be carry-over from other donors' samples. Sequenced material: axillary lymph node tissue. The CDR3 DNA sequence: TGCAGCGTAAGCTCCGGGACTAGCGGGACCTACAATGAGCAATTCTTC. This encodes CSVSSGTSGTYNEQFF.